The rows below give T cell receptor beta chains drawn from one sample of a study of blood T cell repertoires in COVID-19. TCRdb's copy holds only in-frame clones and misses some; the assay was immunoSEQ multiplex PCR. The data hold fewer than 200,000 clones, with about 90% observed a single time. Material: PBMCs or T cells enriched from blood (not recorded which). These receptors originate from a human donor with acute COVID-19. The donor label of this sample is uncertain. CDR3s include the opening cysteine and the closing phenylalanine or tryptophan. The order of the fields is J gene, clone size, V gene, D gene, CDR3 DNA, CDR3 protein. D genes are given only for firm matches. A clone size is listed for some rows: how often the clone was seen (once, few, many), or a class if it is expanded.

TRBJ2-7 - TRBV27 - TGTGCCAGCAGTTTTGGGCTCCACCATTACGAGCAGTACTTC CASSFGLHHYEQYF
TRBJ2-3 - TRBV5-1 TRBD2 TGCGCCAGCCGTCAAGGGGGCGGGGGGGCAACAGATACGCAGTATTTT CASRQGGGGATDTQYF
TRBJ1-2 - TRBV7-9 - TGTGCCAGCAGCGCTCCGGGACAAATGAATGGCTACACCTTC CASSAPGQMNGYTF
TRBJ1-4 - TRBV5-1 TRBD1 TGCGCCAGCAGCTTGGGGGACAGCCATGAAAAACTGTTTTTT CASSLGDSHEKLFF
TRBJ1-5 few TRBV6-5 - TGTGCCAGCAGTTATACCCCACACGGCAATCAGCCCCAGCATTTT CASSYTPHGNQPQHF
TRBJ1-6 - TRBV27 - TGTGCCAGCAGTTTACGGGGGACGGCAAATTCACCCCTCCACTTT CASSLRGTANSPLHF
TRBJ2-7 - TRBV6-5 - TGTGCCGTGGGGGCGGGCAACGAGCAGTACTTC CAVGAGNEQYF
TRBJ1-2 once TRBV2 - TGTGCCAGCAGGGTGGGGTCGGGAGGCGGCTACACCTTC CASRVGSGGGYTF
TRBJ2-2 - TRBV12-2 - TGTGCAAGTCGCTTACCCACTAGCGGGGGGACCCTTAAACGGGGCGGGGAGCTGTTTTTT CASRLPTSGGTLKRGGELFF
TRBJ2-7 - TRBV5-6 TRBD1 TGTGCCAGCAGCTTTACAGGGGACCACGAGCAGTACTTC CASSFTGDHEQYF
TRBJ1-5 - TRBV30 - TGTGCCTGGAGTTTGCAGGGCGACCAGCCCCAGCATTTT CAWSLQGDQPQHF
TRBJ2-2 - TRBV5-1 - TGCGCCAGCAGCCCGAGGGTTGTGGACACCGGGGAGCTGTTTTTT CASSPRVVDTGELFF
TRBJ1-2 few TRBV4-2 TRBD1 TGTGCCAGCAGCGAAGGACAGGGGGCATTCTATGGCTACACCTTC CASSEGQGAFYGYTF
TRBJ2-7 - TRBV18 - TGTGCCAGCTCACCCCTCGCAGGGATTCCCTACGAGCAGTACTTC CASSPLAGIPYEQYF
TRBJ1-5 - TRBV6-2/TRBV6-3 - TGTGCCAGCAGTTACTTCACAGGTATCCAGCCCCAGCATTTT CASSYFTGIQPQHF